A selection of T cell receptor beta chains follows, all from one sample in a study of shared clonotypes between healthy human individuals. Profiled with immunoSEQ multiplex PCR; TCRdb holds only in-frame clones, not every one. The sample holds millions of clones, approximately 95% seen once. Material: naive CD4+ T cells sorted from blood. The receptor source for this set is a man between 18 and 35 years old in good health. CDR3s include the opening cysteine and the closing phenylalanine or tryptophan. The D gene is left open where the match is weak. Size is stated for part of the rows, as once, few or many counts, or as a class when the clone is expanded.

abundance: -
v_gene: TRBV5-1
j_gene: TRBJ1-5
d_gene: -
CDR3nt: TGCGCCAGCAGTCCCGATCCCAGCAATCAGCCCCAGCATTTT
CDR3aa: CASSPDPSNQPQHF

abundance: -
v_gene: TRBV9
j_gene: TRBJ1-1
d_gene: -
CDR3nt: TGTGCCAGCAGCGTAGGGGGCGTAGGAACTGAAGCTTTCTTT
CDR3aa: CASSVGGVGTEAFF

abundance: -
v_gene: TRBV6-6
j_gene: TRBJ1-3
d_gene: -
CDR3nt: TGTGCCAGCAGTTACGGGCGTCTCGGACTTGGAAACACCATATATTTT
CDR3aa: CASSYGRLGLGNTIYF

abundance: -
v_gene: TRBV6-1
j_gene: TRBJ1-2
d_gene: TRBD1
CDR3nt: TGTGCCAGCAGTGATGCCGGGACAGGGCGCATTTATGGCTACACCTTC
CDR3aa: CASSDAGTGRIYGYTF

abundance: -
v_gene: TRBV30
j_gene: TRBJ2-7
d_gene: TRBD2
CDR3nt: TGTGCCTGGAGTGTCGGAGTAGCGGGAGCCTACGAGCAGTACTTC
CDR3aa: CAWSVGVAGAYEQYF

abundance: -
v_gene: TRBV6-5
j_gene: TRBJ2-7
d_gene: -
CDR3nt: TGTGCCAGCAGTAAAGGGACGTCCTACGAGCAGTACTTC
CDR3aa: CASSKGTSYEQYF

abundance: -
v_gene: TRBV15
j_gene: TRBJ1-4
d_gene: -
CDR3nt: TGTGCCACCAGCGGACCCAGGGTTACAAATGAAAAACTGTTTTTT
CDR3aa: CATSGPRVTNEKLFF

abundance: -
v_gene: TRBV11-2
j_gene: TRBJ2-5
d_gene: -
CDR3nt: TGTGCCAGCGCAACCTCCTTACAAGAGACCCAGTACTTC
CDR3aa: CASATSLQETQYF

abundance: -
v_gene: TRBV18
j_gene: TRBJ1-1
d_gene: -
CDR3nt: TGTGCCAGCTCAGAAATGGAGAACACTGAAGCTTTCTTT
CDR3aa: CASSEMENTEAFF

abundance: -
v_gene: TRBV7-9
j_gene: TRBJ2-2
d_gene: -
CDR3nt: TGTGCCAGCAGCTCACCCACGAACACCGGGGAGCTGTTTTTT
CDR3aa: CASSSPTNTGELFF

abundance: -
v_gene: TRBV5-1
j_gene: TRBJ2-7
d_gene: TRBD1
CDR3nt: TGCGCCAGCAGCGGTGCCGGGACAGGGAACGAGCAGTACTTC
CDR3aa: CASSGAGTGNEQYF

abundance: -
v_gene: TRBV9
j_gene: TRBJ1-5
d_gene: -
CDR3nt: TGTGCCAGCAGCTTAACGGGGTCGGGTCGGCCCCAGCATTTT
CDR3aa: CASSLTGSGRPQHF

abundance: -
v_gene: TRBV2
j_gene: TRBJ2-1
d_gene: -
CDR3nt: TGTGCCAGCAAAGGAGGGGTTGGTTCCTACAATGAGCAGTTCTTC
CDR3aa: CASKGGVGSYNEQFF

abundance: -
v_gene: TRBV11-2
j_gene: TRBJ2-7
d_gene: -
CDR3nt: TGTGCCAGCAGCTCCCCCTTAGTGGTCCCCGGCGAGCAGTACTTC
CDR3aa: CASSSPLVVPGEQYF

abundance: -
v_gene: TRBV9
j_gene: TRBJ2-6
d_gene: -
CDR3nt: TGTGCCAGCACCAGATCTGGGGCCAACGTCCTGACTTTC
CDR3aa: CASTRSGANVLTF

abundance: -
v_gene: TRBV11-2
j_gene: TRBJ2-7
d_gene: -
CDR3nt: TGTGCCAGCAGCCGATTCCGGGACGGTTCCTACGAGCAGTACTTC
CDR3aa: CASSRFRDGSYEQYF

abundance: -
v_gene: TRBV28
j_gene: TRBJ2-7
d_gene: TRBD1
CDR3nt: TGTGCCAGCAGTTTGGCAGGGGGTCAGACCTACGAGCAGTACTTC
CDR3aa: CASSLAGGQTYEQYF

abundance: -
v_gene: TRBV30
j_gene: TRBJ1-2
d_gene: TRBD1
CDR3nt: TGTGCCTGGAGTGAAAGTCGGACAGGAGGCTATGGCTACACCTTC
CDR3aa: CAWSESRTGGYGYTF

abundance: -
v_gene: TRBV6-5
j_gene: TRBJ2-7
d_gene: -
CDR3nt: TGTGCCAGCAGGTCCTCCGGGACGGGTTTCTTCGAGCAGTACTTC
CDR3aa: CASRSSGTGFFEQYF

abundance: -
v_gene: TRBV4-3
j_gene: TRBJ2-1
d_gene: TRBD2
CDR3nt: TGCGCCAGCAGCCAAGATCCGGCTAGCGGGAGCTCCTACAATGAGCAGTTCTTC
CDR3aa: CASSQDPASGSSYNEQFF

abundance: once
v_gene: TRBV30
j_gene: TRBJ2-7
d_gene: -
CDR3nt: TGTGCCTGGAGTCGATGGGGATTCCACGAGCAGTACTTC
CDR3aa: CAWSRWGFHEQYF

abundance: -
v_gene: TRBV6-5
j_gene: TRBJ1-2
d_gene: -
CDR3nt: TGTGCCAGCAGTTATGGTACAGGGACAATCAGTGGCTACACCTTC
CDR3aa: CASSYGTGTISGYTF

abundance: -
v_gene: TRBV18
j_gene: TRBJ2-1
d_gene: -
CDR3nt: TGTGCCAGCTCACGGGTAGAGGGTGTCGATGAGCAGTTCTTC
CDR3aa: CASSRVEGVDEQFF

abundance: -
v_gene: TRBV21-1
j_gene: TRBJ2-7
d_gene: -
CDR3nt: TGTGCCAGCAGATTGATCCGGGACAGGGGAAGACACGAGCAGTACTTC
CDR3aa: CASRLIRDRGRHEQYF

abundance: once
v_gene: TRBV5-4
j_gene: TRBJ2-5
d_gene: -
CDR3nt: TGTGCCAGCAGCTTGGGGGTCTACCAAGAGACCCAGTACTTC
CDR3aa: CASSLGVYQETQYF

abundance: -
v_gene: TRBV11-2
j_gene: TRBJ2-5
d_gene: -
CDR3nt: TGTGCCAGCAGCTCTCAAGACAGTACAGAGACCCAGTACTTC
CDR3aa: CASSSQDSTETQYF

abundance: -
v_gene: TRBV6-1
j_gene: TRBJ1-2
d_gene: -
CDR3nt: TGTGCCAGCAGACCCCCGACCCAGCCCGGCTATGGCTACACCTTC
CDR3aa: CASRPPTQPGYGYTF

abundance: -
v_gene: TRBV25-1
j_gene: TRBJ2-1
d_gene: TRBD2
CDR3nt: TGTGCCAGCGCGGGAGCAACCTACAATGAGCAGTTCTTC
CDR3aa: CASAGATYNEQFF

abundance: -
v_gene: TRBV11-2
j_gene: TRBJ2-5
d_gene: -
CDR3nt: TGTGCCAGCAGCTTAGATCTCGGCTACGGGACCCAGTACTTC
CDR3aa: CASSLDLGYGTQYF

abundance: -
v_gene: TRBV2
j_gene: TRBJ1-6
d_gene: -
CDR3nt: TGTGCCAGCAGTGAATGGAACAACAGGAATTCACCCCTCCACTTT
CDR3aa: CASSEWNNRNSPLHF

abundance: -
v_gene: TRBV5-6
j_gene: TRBJ2-2
d_gene: TRBD1
CDR3nt: TGTGCCAGCAGCACCAGACAGGGCGGCGTCACCGGGGAGCTGTTTTTT
CDR3aa: CASSTRQGGVTGELFF

abundance: -
v_gene: TRBV7-2
j_gene: TRBJ2-7
d_gene: TRBD2
CDR3nt: TGTGCCAGCAGCTTTAGCGGGGGAGCCTACGAGCAGTACTTC
CDR3aa: CASSFSGGAYEQYF

abundance: -
v_gene: TRBV6-6
j_gene: TRBJ2-6
d_gene: -
CDR3nt: TGTGCCAGCAGTTCCAGTTTGTCTGGGGCCAACGTCCTGACTTTC
CDR3aa: CASSSSLSGANVLTF

abundance: -
v_gene: TRBV28
j_gene: TRBJ1-6
d_gene: -
CDR3nt: TGTGCCAGCTCGGGAAATTCACCCCTCCACTTT
CDR3aa: CASSGNSPLHF

abundance: -
v_gene: TRBV11-2
j_gene: TRBJ2-1
d_gene: -
CDR3nt: TGTGCCAGCAGCTCTATGAGGGGCGGCGAGCAGTTCTTC
CDR3aa: CASSSMRGGEQFF

abundance: -
v_gene: TRBV6-5
j_gene: TRBJ2-5
d_gene: -
CDR3nt: TGTGCCAGCAGTTACTCCCTAGGCAGGGAGACCCAGTACTTC
CDR3aa: CASSYSLGRETQYF

abundance: -
v_gene: TRBV19
j_gene: TRBJ2-2
d_gene: -
CDR3nt: TGTGCCAGTAGTGGGGACTTGAACACCGGGGAGCTGTTTTTT
CDR3aa: CASSGDLNTGELFF

abundance: -
v_gene: TRBV28
j_gene: TRBJ2-7
d_gene: -
CDR3nt: TGTGCCAGCAGTTTTTATAGGGGGAACTACGAGCAGTACTTC
CDR3aa: CASSFYRGNYEQYF

abundance: -
v_gene: TRBV5-4
j_gene: TRBJ1-1
d_gene: TRBD1
CDR3nt: TGTGCCAGCAGCTTGAAACAGGGGGCCACTGAAGCTTTCTTT
CDR3aa: CASSLKQGATEAFF

abundance: few
v_gene: TRBV29-1
j_gene: TRBJ1-5
d_gene: -
CDR3nt: TGCAGCGTTGGCGCAGGCGGTCAGCCCCAGCATTTT
CDR3aa: CSVGAGGQPQHF

abundance: -
v_gene: TRBV25-1
j_gene: TRBJ2-7
d_gene: TRBD1
CDR3nt: TGTGCCAGCAGTGGAGGACAGGGGCGGCAGTACTTC
CDR3aa: CASSGGQGRQYF

abundance: -
v_gene: TRBV20-1
j_gene: TRBJ2-3
d_gene: -
CDR3nt: TGCAGTGCTAGGGGTTTGGATACGCAGTATTTT
CDR3aa: CSARGLDTQYF

abundance: -
v_gene: TRBV11-2
j_gene: TRBJ2-3
d_gene: -
CDR3nt: TGTGCCAGCAGTCCCGTCAACCCTAGCACAGATACGCAGTATTTT
CDR3aa: CASSPVNPSTDTQYF

abundance: -
v_gene: TRBV5-1
j_gene: TRBJ2-5
d_gene: TRBD2
CDR3nt: TGCGCCAGCAGCTTTCTCGGGGGGGCCAGAGAGACCCAGTACTTC
CDR3aa: CASSFLGGARETQYF

abundance: once
v_gene: TRBV5-1
j_gene: TRBJ1-3
d_gene: TRBD1
CDR3nt: TGCGCCAGCAGCTTTGGACAGGAGTACTCTGGAAACACCATATATTTT
CDR3aa: CASSFGQEYSGNTIYF

abundance: -
v_gene: TRBV5-4
j_gene: TRBJ1-2
d_gene: -
CDR3nt: TGTGCCAGCAGCTTGGTGGGGAGCAGGGTTAAAGGCTACACCTTC
CDR3aa: CASSLVGSRVKGYTF

abundance: -
v_gene: TRBV2
j_gene: TRBJ2-6
d_gene: -
CDR3nt: TGTGCCAGCAGTAAGACAGTATCTGGGGCCAACGTCCTGACTTTC
CDR3aa: CASSKTVSGANVLTF

abundance: -
v_gene: TRBV18
j_gene: TRBJ1-2
d_gene: -
CDR3nt: TGTGCCAGCTCATCGGGGCCTGGGGAGGGCTATGGCTACACCTTC
CDR3aa: CASSSGPGEGYGYTF

abundance: once
v_gene: TRBV6-5
j_gene: TRBJ2-7
d_gene: -
CDR3nt: TGTGCCAGCAGCAGGGGGACTAAATACGAGCAGTACTTC
CDR3aa: CASSRGTKYEQYF

abundance: -
v_gene: TRBV5-6
j_gene: TRBJ1-6
d_gene: -
CDR3nt: TGTGCCAGCAGCTCGCCCCGAGGTGTTTATTCACCCCTCCACTTT
CDR3aa: CASSSPRGVYSPLHF

abundance: -
v_gene: TRBV29-1
j_gene: TRBJ1-1
d_gene: TRBD1
CDR3nt: TGCAGCGCAAACAGGGGCCCTGCCACTGAAGCTTTCTTT
CDR3aa: CSANRGPATEAFF

abundance: once
v_gene: TRBV30
j_gene: TRBJ2-3
d_gene: TRBD2
CDR3nt: TGTGCCTGGAGTCGACTAGCGGGCACAGATACGCAGTATTTT
CDR3aa: CAWSRLAGTDTQYF

abundance: -
v_gene: TRBV7-2
j_gene: TRBJ2-2
d_gene: TRBD2
CDR3nt: TGTGCCAGCAGCTCCTTACTAGCGGCGAACACCGGGGAGCTGTTTTTT
CDR3aa: CASSSLLAANTGELFF